The 15 T cell receptor beta chains given below trace back to one sample, sequenced in a study of T cells in Graves' hyperthyroidism and ophthalmopathy. Amplified regions were TCR beta CDR3 sequences from RNA transcripts. First-round RT-PCR with HTBI primers amplified the TCR CDR3 region. Using its own MiXCR run on the multiplex PCR reads, TCRdb lists one record per CDR3 protein. The table shows more than 450,000 distinct CDR3 sequences, with 11% to 15% occurring only once. The sample taken for sequencing was blood. The receptors stem from a woman aged 40 to 49 with Graves' hyperthyroidism.

There are many counts of this clonotype. V and J are TRBV20-1 and TRBJ1-1, with D possibly TRBD1 on 5 matching bases. CDR1 and CDR2 (germline): DFQATT, SNEGSKA (reference sequence). The CDR3 covers 12 residues. The ends were cut back, 2 bases at V and 1 base at J, with 5 bases in the middle. In nucleotides, the CDR3 is TGCAGTGCTAGACAGGGGAACACTGAAGCTTTCTTT. Protein product: CSARQGNTEAFF.

In regard to this clonotype: This could be a read error, since a much larger clone is one nucleotide away. The chain recombines TRBV5-1 with TRBJ2-1, with TRBD2 identical over 8 bases. The J call may not be correct, given that the DNA end is closer to TRBJ2-7. The CDR3 has 18 amino acids. CDR1 SGHRS and CDR2 YFSETQ come from the germline V gene. Here the CDR3 DNA reads TGTGCCAGCAGCCAAGAAAGAGTAGCGGGGTACTCCTACAATGAGCAGTACTTC. Translating it yields CASSQERVAGYSYNEQYF.

The CDR3 here is CASSSTGGGRSGANVLTF. Here the CDR3 DNA reads TGTGCCAGCAGCAGTACGGGTGGGGGAAGATCTGGGGCCAACGTCCTGACTTTC. The chain employs TRBV5-6 and TRBJ2-6; D possibly matches TRBD1 or TRBD2 (5 bases each). Germline assignment: CDR1 SGHDT and CDR2 YYEEEE. CDR3 length: 18 residues. The V end was cut by 4 bases, the J end by 1 base, with 18 bases between.

This clonotype has a count of ten or more. This chain's CDR3 is CASSVGTSGTSYEQYF. DNA of the CDR3: TGCGCCAGCAGCGTAGGGACTAGCGGGACCTCCTACGAGCAGTACTTC. The gene calls are TRBV5-1 and TRBJ2-7; 13 nucleotides line up with TRBD2. V shed 4 bases, J shed 0 bases, and the junction held 4 bases outside the gene matches. The V gene's germline CDR1 is SGHRS and CDR2 YFSETQ. CDR3 length equals 16 residues. The full variable domain, with the rest looked up from reference TRBV5-1 and TRBJ2-7, is KAGVTQTPRYLIKTRGQQVTLSCSPISGHRSVSWYQQTPGQGLQFLFEYFSETQRNKGNFPGRFSGRQFSNSRSEMNVSTLELGDSALYLCASSVGTSGTSYEQYFGPGTRLTVT.

This clonotype was detected many times. The V and J genes are TRBV2 and TRBJ2-1; 7 bases are shared with TRBD2. V dropped 7 bases and J dropped 3; count of bases not matched to a gene: 0. The germline gives CDR1 SNHLY, CDR2 FYNNEI. This CDR3 is 12 amino acids long. CDR3 coding DNA: TGTGCCAGCACTAGCGGCTACAATGAGCAGTTCTTC. Translation: CASTSGYNEQFF.

This clonotype was observed a few times. The rearrangement links TRBV28 to TRBJ2-2; D gene uncertain. The CDR3 contains 13 residues. The germline V gene encodes CDR1 MDHEN and CDR2 SYDVKM. The germline V and J ends were trimmed by 5 bases and 6 bases, with 10 bases remaining between them. The CDR3 sequence is CASSPRQAGELFF. The CDR3 DNA is TGTGCCAGCAGTCCCCGGCAGGCCGGGGAGCTGTTTTTT.

This clonotype has ten or more counts. The chain employs TRBV29-1 and TRBJ2-7; D is perhaps TRBD1 (5 bases). The CDR3 is 16 residues long. Trimming took off 4 bases at V and 4 bases at J, with 23 bases between the two ends. Germline loops: CDR1 SQVTM, CDR2 ANQGSEA. CDR3 residues: CSVVSPWPGKGYEQYF. CDR3 in DNA: TGCAGCGTTGTGTCCCCTTGGCCAGGGAAGGGTTACGAGCAGTACTTC.

The chain is built from TRBV28 and TRBJ1-1, with D unresolved. Between the trimmed V and J ends, which lost 8 bases and 0 bases, there was a span of 13 bases. The CDR3 totals 14 residues. The germline V gene encodes CDR1 MDHEN and CDR2 SYDVKM. Here the CDR3 reads CASQGFGMNTEAFF. CDR3 sequence (DNA): TGTGCCAGCCAAGGGTTCGGCATGAACACTGAAGCTTTCTTT.

With respect to this clonotype: A much larger clone lies a single base off, so this may be a read error. The J gene is TRBJ2-7, the V gene TRBV20-1; D unresolved. The CDR3 loop spans 11 amino acids. In germline, CDR1 is DFQATT, CDR2 SNEGSKA (reference sequence). CDR3: CSASLEYGQYF. The CDR3 DNA is TGCAGTGCTAGTTTAGAATACGGGCAGTACTTC.

CDR3 loop: CASSTDREGYEQYF. The DNA of the CDR3 is TGTGCCAGCAGCACGGACAGAGAAGGCTACGAGCAGTACTTC. The rearrangement joins TRBV5-8 to TRBJ2-7; weak D call: TRBD1 (6 bases). CDR1 is SGHTS, CDR2 YDEGEE, per germline. CDR3 length: 14 amino acids. Trimming took off 4 bases at V and 3 bases at J, with 14 bases between the two ends.

The sample holds many counts of this clonotype. The chain links TRBV2 to TRBJ2-1; tentatively, D is TRBD1 (6 bases). The CDR3 spans 14 residues. Germline lookup yields CDR1 SNHLY and CDR2 FYNNEI. Trimming removed 7 bases from V and 5 bases from J, with 15 bases in between. This chain's CDR3 is CASKGVAQDNEQFF. The CDR3 DNA is TGTGCCAGCAAGGGGGTAGCGCAAGACAATGAGCAGTTCTTC.

This clonotype was detected ten times or more. The CDR3 reads CASSSTGSQPQHF. The CDR3 DNA sequence: TGTGCCAGCAGCTCGACAGGGAGCCAGCCCCAGCATTTT. The chain is built from TRBV7-9 and TRBJ1-5; TRBD1 aligns across 7 bases. The germline gives CDR1 SEHNR, CDR2 FQNEAQ (reference sequence). The CDR3 consists of 13 residues. The V segment lost 4 bases and the J segment 7 bases; nucleotides outside the gene matches: 4.

The chain has TRBV20-1 and TRBJ2-7; TRBD2 might be the D (6 bases). Germline V lookup: CDR1 DFQATT, CDR2 SNEGSKA (reference sequence). V was trimmed by 1 base and J by 3 bases, leaving 13 bases between them. The CDR3 extends over 14 amino acids. The DNA for the CDR3 is TGCAGTGCTAGAGGTTTCCCGGGGGACTACGAGCAGTACTTC. This gives the protein CSARGFPGDYEQYF.

V usage is TRBV2 and J usage is TRBJ1-5, with a possible D match to TRBD1 (5 bases). Trimming stripped 9 bases from V and 3 bases from J, with 24 bases between. CDR3 size: 17 residues. The germline V gene has CDR1 SNHLY and CDR2 FYNNEI. The CDR3 bases are TGTGCCAGGACCCTATGGGAGGGGCGGTCAAACAATCAGCCCCAGCATTTT. Translated, it gives CARTLWEGRSNNQPQHF.

In its sample, this clonotype was seen a few times. The rearrangement links TRBV6-1 to TRBJ1-2; 9 bases map to TRBD1. There are 13 residues in the CDR3. Germline V gene lookup returns CDR1 MNHNS and CDR2 SASEGT. V shed 6 bases and J 6 bases; nucleotides not matched to a gene: 5. The CDR3 DNA sequence: TGTGCCAGCAGGGCGACAGGGGGAGATGGCTACACCTTC. Its protein is CASRATGGDGYTF.